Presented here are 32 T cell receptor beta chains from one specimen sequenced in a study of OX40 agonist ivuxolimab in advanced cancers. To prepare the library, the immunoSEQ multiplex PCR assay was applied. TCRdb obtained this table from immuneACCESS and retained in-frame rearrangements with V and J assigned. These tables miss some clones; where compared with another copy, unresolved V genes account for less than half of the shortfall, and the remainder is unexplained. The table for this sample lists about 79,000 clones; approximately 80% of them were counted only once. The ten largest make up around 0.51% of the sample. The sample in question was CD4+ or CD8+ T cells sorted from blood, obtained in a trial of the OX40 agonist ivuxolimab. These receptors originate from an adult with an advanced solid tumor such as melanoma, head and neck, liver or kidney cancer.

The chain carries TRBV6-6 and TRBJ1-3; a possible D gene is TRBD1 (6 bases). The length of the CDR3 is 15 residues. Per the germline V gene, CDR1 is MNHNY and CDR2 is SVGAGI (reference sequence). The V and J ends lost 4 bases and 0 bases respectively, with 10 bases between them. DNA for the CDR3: TGTGCCAGCAGTTCACGACAGGCCTCTGGAAACACCATATATTTT. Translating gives CASSSRQASGNTIYF.

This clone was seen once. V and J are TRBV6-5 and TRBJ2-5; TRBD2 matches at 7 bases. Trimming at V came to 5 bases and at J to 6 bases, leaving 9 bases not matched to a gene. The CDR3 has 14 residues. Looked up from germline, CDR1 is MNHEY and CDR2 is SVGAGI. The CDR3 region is CASSPAGVRKTQYF. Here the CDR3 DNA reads TGTGCCAGCAGTCCCGCGGGAGTGAGAAAGACCCAGTACTTC.

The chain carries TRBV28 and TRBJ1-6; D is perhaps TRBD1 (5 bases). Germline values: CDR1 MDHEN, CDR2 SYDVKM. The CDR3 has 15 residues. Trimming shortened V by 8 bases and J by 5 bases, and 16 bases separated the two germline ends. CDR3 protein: CASGNRLLDNSPLHF. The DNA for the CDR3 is TGTGCCAGCGGAAACAGGCTCTTAGATAATTCACCCCTCCACTTT.

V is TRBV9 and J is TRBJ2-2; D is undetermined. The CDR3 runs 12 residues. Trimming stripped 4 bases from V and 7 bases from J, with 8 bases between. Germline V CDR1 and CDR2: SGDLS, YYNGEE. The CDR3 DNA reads TGTGCCAGCAGCCTTGGCCGCGGGGAGCTGTTTTTT. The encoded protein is CASSLGRGELFF.

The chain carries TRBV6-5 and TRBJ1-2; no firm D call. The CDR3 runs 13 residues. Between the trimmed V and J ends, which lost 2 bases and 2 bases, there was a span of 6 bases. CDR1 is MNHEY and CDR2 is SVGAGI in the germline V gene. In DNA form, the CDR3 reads TGTGCCAGCAGTTACGACGTCAACTATGGCTACACCTTC. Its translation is CASSYDVNYGYTF.

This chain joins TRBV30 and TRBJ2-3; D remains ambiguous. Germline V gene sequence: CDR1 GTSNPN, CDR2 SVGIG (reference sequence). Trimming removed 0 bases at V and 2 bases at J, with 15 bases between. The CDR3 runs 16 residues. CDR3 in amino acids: CAWSVRRSIITDTQYF. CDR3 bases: TGTGCCTGGAGTGTACGTCGGAGCATCATCACAGATACGCAGTATTTT.

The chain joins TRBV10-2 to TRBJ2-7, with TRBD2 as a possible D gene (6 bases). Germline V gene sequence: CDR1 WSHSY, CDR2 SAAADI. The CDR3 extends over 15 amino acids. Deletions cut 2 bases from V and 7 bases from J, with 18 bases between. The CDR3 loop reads CASSEGTGGSWEQYF. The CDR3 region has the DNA TGCGCCAGCAGTGAGGGGACTGGGGGATCTTGGGAGCAGTACTTC.

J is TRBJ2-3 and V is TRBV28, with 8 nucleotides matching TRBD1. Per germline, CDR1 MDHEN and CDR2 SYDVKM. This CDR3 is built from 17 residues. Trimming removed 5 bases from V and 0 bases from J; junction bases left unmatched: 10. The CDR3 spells CASSPTGTGASTDTQYF. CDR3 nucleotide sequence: TGTGCCAGCAGTCCTACCGGGACAGGCGCTAGCACAGATACGCAGTATTTT.

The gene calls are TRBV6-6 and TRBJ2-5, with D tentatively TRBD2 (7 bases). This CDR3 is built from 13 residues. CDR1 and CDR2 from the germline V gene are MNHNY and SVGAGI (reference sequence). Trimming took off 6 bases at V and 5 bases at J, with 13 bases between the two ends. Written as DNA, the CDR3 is TGTGCCAGCAGCCGGGGGGCGGGCGAGACCCAGTACTTC. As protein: CASSRGAGETQYF.

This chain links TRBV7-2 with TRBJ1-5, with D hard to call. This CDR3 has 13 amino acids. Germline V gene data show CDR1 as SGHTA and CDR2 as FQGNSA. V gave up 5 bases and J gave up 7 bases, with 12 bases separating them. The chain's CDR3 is CASSRLSEQPQHF. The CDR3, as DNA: TGTGCCAGCAGCCGCCTTTCCGAGCAGCCCCAGCATTTT.

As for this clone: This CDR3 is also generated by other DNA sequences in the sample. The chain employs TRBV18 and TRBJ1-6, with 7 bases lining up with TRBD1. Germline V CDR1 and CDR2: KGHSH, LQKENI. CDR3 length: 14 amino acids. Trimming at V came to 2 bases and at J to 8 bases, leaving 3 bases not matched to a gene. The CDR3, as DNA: TGTGCCAGCTCACCATTAGACAGGGATTCACCCCTCCACTTT. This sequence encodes CASSPLDRDSPLHF.

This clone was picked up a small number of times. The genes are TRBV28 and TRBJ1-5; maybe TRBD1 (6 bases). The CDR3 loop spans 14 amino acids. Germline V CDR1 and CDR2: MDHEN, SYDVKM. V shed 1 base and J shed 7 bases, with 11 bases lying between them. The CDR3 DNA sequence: TGTGCCAGCAGTTTATCGACAGGATTCCAGCCCCAGCATTTT. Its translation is CASSLSTGFQPQHF.

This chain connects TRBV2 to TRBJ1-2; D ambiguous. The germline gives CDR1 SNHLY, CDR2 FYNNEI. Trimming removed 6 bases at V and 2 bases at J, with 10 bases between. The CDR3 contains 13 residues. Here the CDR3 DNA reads TGTGCCAGCAGCTTTACTCCGAACTATGGCTACACCTTC. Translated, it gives CASSFTPNYGYTF.

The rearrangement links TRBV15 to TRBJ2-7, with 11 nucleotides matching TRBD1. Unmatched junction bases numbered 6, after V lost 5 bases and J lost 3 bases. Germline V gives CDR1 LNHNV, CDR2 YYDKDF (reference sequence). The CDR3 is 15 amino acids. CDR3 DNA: TGTGCCACCAGCCCGGACAGGGGGCGGAACTACGAGCAGTACTTC. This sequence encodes CATSPDRGRNYEQYF. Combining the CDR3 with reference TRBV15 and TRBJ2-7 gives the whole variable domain DAMVIQNPRYQVTQFGKPVTLSCSQTLNHNVMYWYQQKSSQAPKLLFHYYDKDFNNEADTPDNFQSRRPNTSFCFLDIRSPGLGDTAMYLCATSPDRGRNYEQYFGPGTRLTVT.

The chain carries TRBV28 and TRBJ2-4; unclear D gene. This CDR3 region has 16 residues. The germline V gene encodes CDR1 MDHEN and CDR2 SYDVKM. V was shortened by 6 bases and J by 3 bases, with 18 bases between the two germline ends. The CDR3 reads CASRSLGFAVKNIQYF. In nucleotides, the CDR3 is TGTGCCAGCAGGTCCCTGGGGTTCGCGGTCAAAAACATTCAGTACTTC.

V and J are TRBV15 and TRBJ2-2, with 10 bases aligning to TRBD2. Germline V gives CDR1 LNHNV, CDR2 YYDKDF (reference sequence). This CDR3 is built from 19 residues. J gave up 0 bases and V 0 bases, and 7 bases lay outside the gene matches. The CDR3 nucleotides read TGTGCCACCAGCAGAGACTTCCTAGCGGGGGCCGCGAACACCGGGGAGCTGTTTTTT. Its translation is CATSRDFLAGAANTGELFF.

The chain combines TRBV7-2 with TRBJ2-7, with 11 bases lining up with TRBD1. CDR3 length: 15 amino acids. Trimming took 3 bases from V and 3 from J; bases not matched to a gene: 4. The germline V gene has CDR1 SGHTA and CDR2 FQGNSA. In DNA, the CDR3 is TGTGCCAGCAGCTTCGGACAGGGGGCTTTCTACGAGCAGTACTTC. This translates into CASSFGQGAFYEQYF.

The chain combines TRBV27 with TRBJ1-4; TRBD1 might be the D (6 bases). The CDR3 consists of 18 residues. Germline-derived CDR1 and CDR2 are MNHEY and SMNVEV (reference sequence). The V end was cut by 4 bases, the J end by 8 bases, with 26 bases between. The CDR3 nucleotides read TGTGCCAGCAGTTCCACGTTTACAGGGTTGGGGTGGGGGGAAAAACTGTTTTTT. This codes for CASSSTFTGLGWGEKLFF.

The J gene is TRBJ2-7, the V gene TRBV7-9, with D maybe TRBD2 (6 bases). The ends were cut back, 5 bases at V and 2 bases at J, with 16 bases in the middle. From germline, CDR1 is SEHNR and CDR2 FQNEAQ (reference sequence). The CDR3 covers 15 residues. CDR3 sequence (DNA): TGTGCCAGCAGCCAATTTAGGACTAACCCCTACGAGCAGTACTTC. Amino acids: CASSQFRTNPYEQYF.

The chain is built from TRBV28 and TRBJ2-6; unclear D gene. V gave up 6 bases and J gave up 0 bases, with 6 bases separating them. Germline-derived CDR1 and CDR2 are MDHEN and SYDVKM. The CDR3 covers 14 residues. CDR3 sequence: CASRGGSGANVLTF. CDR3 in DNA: TGTGCCAGCAGAGGTGGCTCTGGGGCCAACGTCCTGACTTTC.

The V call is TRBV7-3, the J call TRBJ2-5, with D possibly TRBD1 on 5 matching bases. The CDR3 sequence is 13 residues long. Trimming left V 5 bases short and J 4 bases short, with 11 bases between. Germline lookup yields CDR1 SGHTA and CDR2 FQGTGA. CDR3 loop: CASSQNTGETQYF. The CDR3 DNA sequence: TGTGCCAGCAGCCAGAACACAGGAGAGACCCAGTACTTC.

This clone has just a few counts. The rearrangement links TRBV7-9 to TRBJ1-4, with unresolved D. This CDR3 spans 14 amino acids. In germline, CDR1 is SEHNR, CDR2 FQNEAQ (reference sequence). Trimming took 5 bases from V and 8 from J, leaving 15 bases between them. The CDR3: CASSLLGSPEKLFF. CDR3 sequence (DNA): TGTGCCAGCAGCCTATTGGGCAGTCCCGAAAAACTGTTTTTT.

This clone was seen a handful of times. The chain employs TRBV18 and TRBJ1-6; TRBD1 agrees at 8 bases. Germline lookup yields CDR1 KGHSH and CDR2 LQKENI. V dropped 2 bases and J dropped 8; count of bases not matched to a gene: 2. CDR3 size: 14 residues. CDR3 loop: CASSPMDRDSPLHF. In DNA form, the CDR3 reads TGTGCCAGCTCACCAATGGACAGGGATTCACCCCTCCACTTT.

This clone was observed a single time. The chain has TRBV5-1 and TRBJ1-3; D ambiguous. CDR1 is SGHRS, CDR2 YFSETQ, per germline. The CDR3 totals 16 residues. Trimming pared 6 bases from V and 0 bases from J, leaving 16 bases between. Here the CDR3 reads CASNRRTHHSGNTIYF. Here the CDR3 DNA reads TGCGCCAGCAATCGCAGGACCCACCACTCTGGAAACACCATATATTTT.

The CDR3 spells CASRLGGRAQHF. CDR3 coding DNA: TGTGCCAGTAGATTGGGGGGCCGGGCCCAGCATTTT. The chain couples TRBV6-1 to TRBJ1-5, with D maybe TRBD1 (6 bases). The CDR3 sequence is 12 residues long. Looked up from germline, CDR1 is MNHNS and CDR2 is SASEGT. V shed 9 bases and J shed 11 bases, with 17 bases lying between them.

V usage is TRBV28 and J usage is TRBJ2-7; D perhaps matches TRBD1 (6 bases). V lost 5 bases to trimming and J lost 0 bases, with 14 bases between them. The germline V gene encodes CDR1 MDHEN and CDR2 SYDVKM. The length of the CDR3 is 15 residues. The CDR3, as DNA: TGTGCCAGCAGTCGCCGACAGGTCAGCTCCTACGAGCAGTACTTC. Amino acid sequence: CASSRRQVSSYEQYF.

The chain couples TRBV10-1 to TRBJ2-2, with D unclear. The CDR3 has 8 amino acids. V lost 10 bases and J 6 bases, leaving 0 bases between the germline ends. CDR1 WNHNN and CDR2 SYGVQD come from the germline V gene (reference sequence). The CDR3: CATGELFF. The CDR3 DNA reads TGCGCCACCGGGGAGCTGTTTTTT.

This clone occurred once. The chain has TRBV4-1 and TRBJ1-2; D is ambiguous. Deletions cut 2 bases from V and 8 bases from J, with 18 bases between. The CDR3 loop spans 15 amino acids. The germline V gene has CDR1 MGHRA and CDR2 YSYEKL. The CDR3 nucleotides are TGCGCCAGCAGCCAATCAAGCCGGATCCTTGAGGGCTACACCTTC. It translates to CASSQSSRILEGYTF.

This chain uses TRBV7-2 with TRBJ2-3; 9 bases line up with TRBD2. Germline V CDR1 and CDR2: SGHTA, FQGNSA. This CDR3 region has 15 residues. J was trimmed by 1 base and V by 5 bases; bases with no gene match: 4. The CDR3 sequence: CASSPTSGRTDTQYF. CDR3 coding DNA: TGTGCCAGCAGCCCGACTAGCGGTCGCACAGATACGCAGTATTTT.

The CDR3, as DNA: TGCAGCCTACACAGCGGGATATCAGATACGCAGTATTTT. It yields the protein CSLHSGISDTQYF. This sequence joins TRBV29-1 and TRBJ2-3, with TRBD2 matching over 7 bases. CDR1 is SQVTM, CDR2 ANQGSEA, per germline. This CDR3 has 13 amino acids. The V gene end was trimmed by 8 bases and the J gene end by 4 bases; junction bases not matched to a gene: 9.

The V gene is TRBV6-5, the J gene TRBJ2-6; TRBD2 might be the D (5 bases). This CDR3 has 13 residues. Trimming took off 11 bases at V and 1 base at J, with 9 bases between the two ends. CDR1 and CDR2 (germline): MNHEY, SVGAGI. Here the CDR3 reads CAGSPSGANVLTF. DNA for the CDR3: TGTGCCGGGAGCCCTTCTGGGGCCAACGTCCTGACTTTC.

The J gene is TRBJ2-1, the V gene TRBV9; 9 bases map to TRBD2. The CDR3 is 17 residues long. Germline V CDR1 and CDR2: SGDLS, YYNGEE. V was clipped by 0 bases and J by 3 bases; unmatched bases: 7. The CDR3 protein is CASSVEETSGYYNEQFF. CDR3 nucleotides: TGTGCCAGCAGCGTAGAGGAGACTAGCGGCTACTACAATGAGCAGTTCTTC.